A single sample gave rise to the 22 T cell receptor beta chains below, sequenced in a study of T cell responses to AZD1222 COVID-19 vaccine. The data were produced by immunoSEQ multiplex PCR, yet TCRdb's version contains in-frame clones alone and is incomplete. The data hold under 110,000 clones, with over 75% observed a single time. Source: peripheral blood, taken on day 0 of AZD1222 vaccination. These receptors were collected from an adult in good health.

The rearrangement uses TRBV28 and TRBJ1-2; D not certain. With 4 bases removed from V and 6 bases from J, the gap between germline ends came to 12 bases. The CDR3 runs to 13 residues. Per the germline V gene, CDR1 is MDHEN and CDR2 is SYDVKM. CDR3 amino acids: CASSSRVMHGYTF. In nucleotides, the CDR3 is TGTGCCAGCAGTTCAAGGGTAATGCATGGCTACACCTTC.

The V gene is TRBV7-6, the J gene TRBJ2-7, with D hard to call. Deletions cut 0 bases from V and 1 base from J, with 16 bases between. Per germline, CDR1 SGHVS and CDR2 FNYEAQ. This CDR3 has 17 amino acids. The CDR3 DNA is TGTGCCAGCAGCTTAGCCTGGTCGGCCGACCTTTCCTACGAGCAGTACTTC. Translating it yields CASSLAWSADLSYEQYF.

The chain links TRBV2 to TRBJ1-5; no definite D call. CDR1 and CDR2 from the germline V gene are SNHLY and FYNNEI. V lost 6 bases and J 5 bases, leaving 17 bases between the germline ends. CDR3 length: 15 residues. The CDR3 coding sequence is TGTGCCAGCAGAGATTATGGAGGGATCGATCAGCCCCAGCATTTT. Its translation is CASRDYGGIDQPQHF. The whole variable domain, filled in from reference TRBV2 and TRBJ1-5, reads EPEVTQTPSHQVTQMGQEVILRCVPISNHLYFYWYRQILGQKVEFLVSFYNNEISEKSEIFDDQFSVERPDGSNFTLKIRSTKLEDSAMYFCASRDYGGIDQPQHFGDGTRLSIL.

This clone was recorded only once. The rearrangement links TRBV19 to TRBJ2-1; TRBD2 matches 12 bases. CDR1 is LNHDA and CDR2 is SQIVND in the germline V gene (reference sequence). The CDR3 is 15 residues long. The junction had 7 bases not matched to a gene; V was cut back by 4 bases and J by 9 bases. In nucleotides, the CDR3 is TGTGCCAGTAGTAGGCCTAGCGGGGGGGCCTCTGAGCAGTTCTTC. As protein: CASSRPSGGASEQFF.

The sample holds one count of this clone. V is TRBV6-5 and J is TRBJ2-1; D uncertain. V gave up 0 bases and J gave up 10 bases, with 13 bases separating them. Germline V CDR1 and CDR2: MNHEY, SVGAGI. This CDR3 spans 14 amino acids. The CDR3 loop is CASSYSPSIGEQFF. CDR3 sequence (DNA): TGTGCCAGCAGTTACTCCCCAAGCATAGGCGAGCAGTTCTTC.

The CDR3: CATSRDQGTLNEQFF. CDR3 nucleotides: TGTGCCACCAGCAGAGATCAAGGGACACTGAATGAGCAGTTCTTC. The gene calls are TRBV15 and TRBJ2-1; perhaps TRBD1 as D (6 bases). Trimming took 0 bases from V and 7 from J, leaving 13 bases between them. The CDR3 has 15 amino acids. Germline V gene data show CDR1 as LNHNV and CDR2 as YYDKDF (reference sequence).

The chain is built from TRBV14 and TRBJ1-2; 7 bases agree with TRBD1. The germline V gene encodes CDR1 SGHDN and CDR2 FVKESK. There are 13 residues in the CDR3. The J segment lost 4 bases and the V segment lost 6 bases, leaving 5 bases of the junction unmatched. The CDR3 nucleotides read TGTGCCAGCAGTCGGGACAGTCTCTATGGCTACACCTTC. As protein: CASSRDSLYGYTF.

The rearrangement joins TRBV30 to TRBJ1-6; D perhaps matches TRBD1 (5 bases). CDR3 length: 14 amino acids. The germline V and J ends were trimmed by 4 bases and 1 base, with 8 bases remaining between them. Germline V CDR1 and CDR2: GTSNPN, SVGIG (reference sequence). CDR3 nucleotide sequence: TGTGCCTGGATGAGGGGTTCCTATAATTCACCCCTCCACTTT. It yields the protein CAWMRGSYNSPLHF.

V and J are TRBV3-1 (or the pseudogene TRBV3-2) and TRBJ1-6, with D unresolved. CDR1 is LGHDT, CDR2 YNNKEL, per germline (reference sequence). This CDR3 comprises 15 residues. The V end lost 1 base, the J end lost 8 bases, and 12 bases lay between the germline ends. The CDR3 region is CASSQAPNTDSPLHF. The CDR3 DNA is TGTGCCAGCAGCCAAGCACCCAACACAGATTCACCCCTCCACTTT.

The chain carries TRBV7-2 and TRBJ2-5; D remains ambiguous. There are 13 residues in the CDR3. V shed 2 bases and J shed 1 base, with 5 bases lying between them. The V gene's germline CDR1 is SGHTA and CDR2 FQGNSA. This chain's CDR3 is CASSLTPQETQYF. DNA of the CDR3: TGTGCCAGCAGCTTAACTCCCCAAGAGACCCAGTACTTC.

This clone was recorded once. The rearrangement uses TRBV11-2 and TRBJ1-2; D is possibly TRBD1 (6 bases). The ends were cut back, 5 bases at V and 8 bases at J, with 15 bases in the middle. Germline-derived CDR1 and CDR2 are SGHAT and FQNNGV. The CDR3 length is 13 residues. CDR3 loop: CASSASGVRGYTF. The CDR3 DNA is TGTGCCAGCAGCGCTTCAGGGGTTAGGGGCTACACCTTC.

The chain carries TRBV27 and TRBJ1-2; 8 bases align to TRBD1. The CDR3 covers 16 residues. The ends lost 5 bases at V and 1 base at J; junction bases unmatched: 9. Germline CDR1 and CDR2: MNHEY and SMNVEV (reference sequence). The CDR3 reads CASSPWTGQSNYGYTF. As DNA, the CDR3 is TGTGCCAGCAGTCCCTGGACAGGGCAAAGTAACTATGGCTACACCTTC.

V and J are TRBV19 and TRBJ2-5; TRBD2 matches 8 bases. This CDR3 has 16 amino acids. Per the germline V gene, CDR1 is LNHDA and CDR2 is SQIVND (reference sequence). The V gene end was trimmed by 3 bases and the J gene end by 3 bases; junction bases not matched to a gene: 9. CDR3 sequence reads: CASSIGLGAGEETQYF. In DNA form, the CDR3 reads TGTGCCAGTAGTATCGGATTGGGAGCGGGGGAAGAGACCCAGTACTTC.

This clone came up once. The chain couples TRBV7-2 to TRBJ1-2; 8 nucleotides align to TRBD1. Germline CDR1 SGHTA, CDR2 FQGNSA. The CDR3 loop spans 15 amino acids. V was pared by 0 bases and J by 6 bases, with 6 bases of the junction left unmatched. As DNA, the CDR3 is TGTGCCAGCAGCTTAGCCTGGACAGGGTCGGATGGCTACACCTTC. Protein product: CASSLAWTGSDGYTF.

The V and J genes are TRBV19 and TRBJ2-7; D unclear. The CDR3 is 13 amino acids. Per germline, CDR1 LNHDA and CDR2 SQIVND (reference sequence). V lost 4 bases to trimming and J lost 0 bases, with 7 bases between them. The CDR3 protein is CASSKSTSYEQYF. CDR3 coding DNA: TGTGCCAGTAGTAAATCGACCTCCTACGAGCAGTACTTC. Full variable domain (outside the CDR3, taken from reference TRBV19 and TRBJ2-7): DGGITQSPKYLFRKEGQNVTLSCEQNLNHDAMYWYRQDPGQGLRLIYYSQIVNDFQKGDIAEGYSVSREKKESFPLTVTSAQKNPTAFYLCASSKSTSYEQYFGPGTRLTVT.

V and J are TRBV19 and TRBJ1-2; 7 nucleotides agree with TRBD1. Germline CDR1 reads LNHDA; CDR2 reads SQIVND (reference sequence). CDR3 length: 13 amino acids. The junction had 8 bases not matched to a gene; V was cut back by 5 bases and J by 8 bases. The CDR3 reads CASSARQGGGYTF. The CDR3 coding sequence is TGTGCCAGTAGTGCCCGACAGGGTGGAGGCTACACCTTC.

The chain is built from TRBV19 and TRBJ2-5; TRBD1 is a possible D gene (5 bases). CDR1 is LNHDA and CDR2 is SQIVND in the germline V gene (reference sequence). V lost 9 bases, J lost 3 bases, and 20 bases lay in between. CDR3 length equals 15 residues. CDR3 loop: CASSGLPQGEETQYF. CDR3 sequence (DNA): TGTGCCAGCTCCGGGCTGCCGCAAGGGGAAGAGACCCAGTACTTC.

The rearrangement joins TRBV5-1 to TRBJ1-1, with a tentative D call TRBD1 (5 bases). CDR1 and CDR2 from the germline V gene are SGHRS and YFSETQ. Between the trimmed V and J ends, which lost 4 bases and 1 base, there was a span of 14 bases. This CDR3 has 15 residues. DNA for the CDR3: TGCGCCAGCAGCCAGGGACGGCCGGGGAACACTGAAGCTTTCTTT. It yields the protein CASSQGRPGNTEAFF.

The chain uses TRBV7-2 and TRBJ2-2, with no clear D. Trimming removed 8 bases from V and 4 bases from J, with 14 bases in between. Germline V gene lookup returns CDR1 SGHTA and CDR2 FQGNSA. This CDR3 spans 14 amino acids. CDR3 sequence (DNA): TGTGCCAGCTTGAAGAGGTCTGGCACCGGGGAGCTGTTTTTT. It specifies CASLKRSGTGELFF.

The table lists this clone with a count of one. This chain uses TRBV29-1 with TRBJ1-2; possibly TRBD1 for D (6 bases). Germline lookup yields CDR1 SQVTM and CDR2 ANQGSEA. The CDR3 extends over 13 amino acids. V was cut by 3 bases and J by 4 bases, with 12 bases left in between. The CDR3 DNA reads TGCAGCGTTGATGAACAGGGTTCCTATGGCTACACCTTC. Protein: CSVDEQGSYGYTF.

This chain links TRBV10-3 with TRBJ1-5; weak D call: TRBD1 (5 bases). Germline CDR1 is ENHRY and CDR2 is SYGVKD. V was shortened by 3 bases and J by 11 bases, with 17 bases between the two germline ends. The CDR3 runs to 14 residues. The CDR3 protein is CAISEGAAPKAQHF. Here the CDR3 DNA reads TGTGCCATCAGTGAAGGGGCTGCCCCTAAAGCCCAGCATTTT.

The chain joins TRBV5-1 to TRBJ1-1, with 9 bases matching TRBD1. J gave up 1 base and V 3 bases, and 4 bases lay outside the gene matches. This CDR3 comprises 15 residues. Germline lookup yields CDR1 SGHRS and CDR2 YFSETQ. The CDR3 coding sequence is TGCGCCAGCAGCTACGGGACAGGGCCGAACACTGAAGCTTTCTTT. Translation: CASSYGTGPNTEAFF.